This TCR beta chain came from a study of identical twins. General observations from the study: Alpha sequences that were out-of-frame and twin-shared showed an excess of low generation probability. Invariant cells of the MAIT and iNKT types might have partly distorted the zero-insertion analyses.

There are a few counts of this clonotype. Its antigen is unknown. Template switching introduced a universal primer site, and the cDNA bore unique molecular identifiers. In TCRdb, the 5' RACE reads were re-called with MiXCR into one record per CDR3 protein. The table lists some 660,000 distinct CDR3 sequences, about 9.4% of them singletons, with around 0.98% in the top ten. Germline CDR1 is SGHTS and CDR2 is YDEGEE. This CDR3 region has 15 residues. Germline trimming cut 6 bases from V and 4 bases from J; bases unmatched to any gene: 9. These records were also assigned to another study, of yellow fever vaccine responses in identical twins.

The chain carries TRBV5-8 and TRBJ2-2, with TRBD2 matching over 7 bases. The TCR comes from a woman aged 18-29 years in good health. What was sequenced was PBMCs. The CDR3 coding sequence is TGTGCCAGCACGAAAACTAGCGTGGGCACCGGGGAGCTGTTTTTT. Its protein product is CASTKTSVGTGELFF.